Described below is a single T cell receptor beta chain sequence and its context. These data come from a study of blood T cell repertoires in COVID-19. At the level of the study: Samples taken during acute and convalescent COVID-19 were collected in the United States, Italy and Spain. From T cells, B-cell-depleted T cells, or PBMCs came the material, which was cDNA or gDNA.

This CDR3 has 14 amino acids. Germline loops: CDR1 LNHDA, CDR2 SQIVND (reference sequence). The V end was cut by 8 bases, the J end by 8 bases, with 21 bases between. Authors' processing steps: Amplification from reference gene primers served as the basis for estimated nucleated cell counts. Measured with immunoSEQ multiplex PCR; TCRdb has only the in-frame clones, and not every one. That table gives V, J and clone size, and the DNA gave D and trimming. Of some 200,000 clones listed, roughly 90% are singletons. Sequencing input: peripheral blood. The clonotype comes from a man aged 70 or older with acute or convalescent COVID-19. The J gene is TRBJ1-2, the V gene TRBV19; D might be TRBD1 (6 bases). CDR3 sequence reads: CASATPGGGGGYTF. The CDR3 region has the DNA TGTGCCAGTGCCACCCCGGGGGGGGGCGGGGGCTACACCTTC.